This TCR beta chain was profiled in a study of cytomegalovirus exposure and HLA in healthy donors. Overall study results and limits: The authors reported that TCR beta sequences could predict HLA-A and HLA-B alleles. These predictions were accurate for most subjects in the first cohort. The authors listed 150 to 200 TCR beta chains as cytomegalovirus-associated. TCR beta chains associated with HLA were, in a later analysis, more clonally expanded than equally common others.

The PCR contained 60 Vbeta and 13 Jbeta primers. Assay: immunoSEQ multiplex PCR; the TCRdb copy retains only in-frame clones and omits some. The listing records about 78,000 clones. Healthy bone marrow donors made up the donors. The V and J ends lost 0 bases and 5 bases, in that order; junction bases with no gene match: 4. Per germline, CDR1 LGHNA and CDR2 YSLEER. The CDR3 covers 16 residues. In regard to this clone: As yet, its antigen is unknown.

The chain couples TRBV4-3 to TRBJ2-1; TRBD2 aligns across 10 bases. Sequences were obtained from PBMCs. The TCR sequence derives from a female donor in good health and CMV-seropositive. CDR3 region: CASSQDSGRTNNEQFF. DNA for the CDR3: TGCGCCAGCAGCCAAGATAGCGGGAGGACGAACAATGAGCAGTTCTTC.